The rows below give T cell receptor beta chains drawn from one sample of a study of beta chain features in type 1 diabetes. Here immunoSEQ multiplex PCR was the method, and the copy in TCRdb shows in-frame clones only, minus some. The table lists approximately 150,000 clones, about 13% of them singletons, with under 1.5% in the top ten. Sequences were obtained from central memory CD4+ T cells from blood. The receptors originated from a young man with type 1 diabetes. The CDR3 runs from the conserved cysteine through the conserved F or W. The D gene is left open where the match is weak. Not all rows give a size; the values are once, few, many and, for expanded clones, a class.

length	D	V	size	J	CDR3	DNA
15	TRBD1	TRBV10-3	few	TRBJ2-3	CAISEGTGYTDTQYF	TGTGCCATCAGTGAAGGGACAGGTTACACAGATACGCAGTATTTT
16	TRBD1	TRBV28	few	TRBJ1-1	CASSIGQGSWNTEAFF	TGTGCCAGCAGCATCGGACAGGGGTCATGGAACACTGAAGCTTTCTTT
15	TRBD2	TRBV14	few	TRBJ2-5	CASSRGLAFAETQYF	TGTGCCAGCAGCAGGGGACTAGCCTTTGCAGAGACCCAGTACTTC
15	NA	TRBV9	NA	TRBJ2-3	CASSVGTIYTDTQYF	TGTGCCAGCAGCGTCGGGACAATCTACACAGATACGCAGTATTTT
15	NA	TRBV5-1	NA	TRBJ2-5	CASSFDGTTAETQYF	TGCGCCAGCAGCTTTGACGGGACGACGGCTGAGACCCAGTACTTC
15	NA	TRBV9	NA	TRBJ1-1	CASSVAERMNTEAFF	TGTGCCAGCAGCGTAGCAGAGCGGATGAACACTGAAGCTTTCTTT
16	TRBD2	TRBV15	NA	TRBJ2-3	CATSRDPGGGTDTQYF	TGTGCCACCAGCAGGGACCCGGGCGGGGGAACAGATACGCAGTATTTT
15	TRBD1	TRBV15	NA	TRBJ1-1	CATNRDRADDTEAFF	TGTGCCACCAACCGGGACAGGGCTGACGACACTGAAGCTTTCTTT
14	NA	TRBV7-6	few	TRBJ2-5	CASSLGGSRETQYF	TGTGCCAGCAGCTTAGGTGGATCCCGGGAGACCCAGTACTTC
12	NA	TRBV10-3	NA	TRBJ1-1	CAISERGNEAFF	TGTGCCATCAGTGAAAGGGGGAACGAAGCTTTCTTT
13	TRBD1	TRBV18	NA	TRBJ1-2	CASSPRQGDGYTF	TGTGCCAGCTCACCTAGGCAGGGGGACGGCTACACCTTC
18	NA	TRBV4-1	NA	TRBJ1-5	CASSQIDLGFRGNQPQHF	TGCGCCAGCAGCCAGATCGACTTAGGGTTTCGGGGCAATCAGCCCCAGCATTTT
18	TRBD1	TRBV5-1	few	TRBJ1-3	CASSLWTGPTSSGNTIYF	TGCGCCAGCAGCCTATGGACAGGACCGACGAGCTCTGGAAACACCATATATTTT
14	TRBD1	TRBV6-5	few	TRBJ2-7	CASSRDRLTYEQYF	TGTGCCAGCAGCCGGGACAGGCTGACCTACGAGCAGTACTTC
15	NA	TRBV7-2	NA	TRBJ1-2	CASSLLGLDYYGYTF	TGTGCCAGCAGCCTACTAGGTCTCGACTACTATGGCTACACCTTC
11	TRBD2	TRBV6-1	NA	TRBJ2-1	CASRLAGEQFF	TGTGCCAGCAGATTAGCGGGGGAGCAGTTCTTC
13	NA	TRBV29-1	few	TRBJ1-5	CSVSQADGGPQHF	TGCAGCGTCTCCCAGGCCGATGGGGGACCCCAGCATTTT
14	TRBD2	TRBV5-1	NA	TRBJ2-7	CASGEGGTFVEQYF	TGCGCCAGCGGGGAGGGAGGGACCTTCGTCGAGCAGTACTTC
12	NA	TRBV7-2	many	TRBJ1-6	CASSFGVSPLHF	TGTGCCAGCAGCTTCGGGGTTTCACCCCTCCACTTT
16	TRBD1	TRBV4-1	NA	TRBJ1-1	CASSQLPTGGSSEAFF	TGCGCCAGCAGCCAACTTCCTACAGGGGGTTCATCTGAAGCTTTCTTT
17	TRBD1	TRBV28	few	TRBJ2-7	CASRRSGRGTDFYEQYF	TGTGCCAGCAGACGCTCGGGAAGGGGGACAGACTTCTACGAGCAGTACTTC
14	TRBD1	TRBV11-3	NA	TRBJ2-1	CASLGGTGKSEQFF	TGTGCCAGCCTTGGTGGGACAGGGAAAAGTGAGCAGTTCTTC
14	TRBD1	TRBV19	few	TRBJ2-1	CASRARDRVNEQFF	TGTGCCAGTAGAGCCCGGGACAGGGTCAATGAGCAGTTCTTC
16	NA	TRBV18	NA	TRBJ1-6	CASQRDTSSYNSPLHF	TGTGCCAGCCAACGGGACACGAGCTCCTATAATTCACCCCTCCACTTT
16	TRBD2	TRBV5-1	NA	TRBJ2-3	CASRTGLAGSTDTQYF	TGCGCCAGCAGGACCGGACTAGCGGGGAGCACAGATACGCAGTATTTT
14	TRBD1	TRBV7-2	NA	TRBJ2-5	CASRRDRAQETQYF	TGTGCCAGCAGACGGGACAGGGCCCAAGAGACCCAGTACTTC
15	TRBD2	TRBV18	once	TRBJ2-1	CASSPPASGAGEQFF	TGTGCCAGCTCACCCCCGGCTAGCGGGGCTGGTGAGCAGTTCTTC
19	TRBD2	TRBV5-1	NA	TRBJ2-1	CASKLLGLAGLRGNHEQFF	TGCGCCAGCAAACTCCTTGGACTAGCGGGGCTGAGAGGTAACCATGAGCAGTTCTTC
15	TRBD1	TRBV5-1	few	TRBJ1-1	CASSLQGGMNTEAFF	TGCGCCAGCAGCTTGCAGGGGGGAATGAACACTGAAGCTTTCTTT
15	TRBD1	TRBV30	NA	TRBJ2-7	CAWNEGTGNSYEQYF	TGTGCCTGGAATGAGGGGACAGGAAACTCCTACGAGCAGTACTTC
15	TRBD1	TRBV9	NA	TRBJ1-1	CASSVGQGGNTEAFF	TGTGCCAGCAGCGTAGGCCAGGGGGGGAACACTGAAGCTTTCTTT
18	TRBD2	TRBV5-1	few	TRBJ2-3	CASSLGLGLAGGTDTQYF	TGCGCCAGCAGCTTGGGCCTCGGACTAGCGGGGGGCACAGATACGCAGTATTTT
14	NA	TRBV2	NA	TRBJ2-1	CASSRRGDDNEQFF	TGTGCCAGCAGTCGCCGTGGGGATGATAATGAGCAGTTCTTC
15	TRBD1	TRBV7-2	NA	TRBJ1-2	CASSSQGPGNYGYTF	TGTGCCAGCAGCTCACAGGGGCCCGGGAACTATGGCTACACCTTC
14	NA	TRBV30	NA	TRBJ1-2	CAWIGIQGGYGYTF	TGTGCCTGGATCGGAATACAGGGAGGTTATGGCTACACCTTC
14	NA	TRBV9	many	TRBJ1-3	CASSTTVSGNTIYF	TGTGCCAGCAGCACGACAGTCTCTGGAAACACCATATATTTT
13	NA	TRBV30	few	TRBJ1-5	CAWSVQGSGPQHF	TGTGCCTGGAGTGTACAAGGGAGCGGGCCCCAGCATTTT
16	TRBD1	TRBV7-6	NA	TRBJ1-4	CASSQTPSGGDEKLFF	TGTGCCAGCAGTCAAACCCCCTCAGGGGGCGATGAAAAACTGTTTTTT
17	TRBD1	TRBV7-9	NA	TRBJ2-6	CASSPDLQGAGANVLTF	TGTGCCAGCAGCCCGGACCTACAGGGGGCTGGGGCCAACGTCCTGACTTTC
15	TRBD1	TRBV6-4	NA	TRBJ1-1	CASRPGTGGSAEAFF	TGTGCCAGCAGGCCCGGGACAGGGGGCTCCGCTGAAGCTTTCTTT
20	NA	TRBV4-1	NA	TRBJ2-1	CASSQDWAGARLGSYNEQFF	TGCGCCAGCAGCCAAGATTGGGCGGGGGCCCGCCTCGGTTCCTACAATGAGCAGTTCTTC
12	NA	TRBV28	many	TRBJ1-4	CASTATNEKLFF	TGTGCCAGCACTGCAACTAATGAAAAACTGTTTTTT
13	NA	TRBV7-8	few	TRBJ2-7	CASSLDRSYEQYF	TGTGCCAGCAGCTTAGACCGTAGCTACGAGCAGTACTTC
16	TRBD1	TRBV14	many	TRBJ2-1	CASSQDLGQVYNEQFF	TGTGCCAGCAGCCAAGATCTAGGACAGGTCTACAATGAGCAGTTCTTC
13	NA	TRBV30	NA	TRBJ1-2	CAWSAGGLSGYTF	TGTGCCTGGAGTGCAGGAGGGTTAAGTGGCTACACCTTC